Listed here are 26 T cell receptor beta chains from one sample, sequenced in a study of Ad26.COV2.S vaccination and SARS-CoV-2 variants. Sample treatment: roughly 20 received Ad26.COV2.S at low or high dose, single or two shots; roughly five received placebo; per-sample allocation not given. Sampling took place 63 days after the first vaccine or placebo injection. The table came from immunoSEQ multiplex PCR; TCRdb's copy has only in-frame clones and leaves some out. The table has some 390,000 clones, approximately 89% seen once. Specimen: peripheral blood, collected in a trial of Ad26.COV2.S vaccine versus placebo. All receptors derive from a person between 18 and 65 years old who received the Ad26.COV2.S COVID-19 vaccine or a placebo.

The gene calls are TRBV6-5 and TRBJ2-1; perhaps TRBD2 as D (7 bases). Germline CDR1 reads MNHEY; CDR2 reads SVGAGI. V dropped 8 bases and J dropped 8 bases, with 22 bases sitting between them. The CDR3 runs to 15 residues. CDR3 nucleotide sequence: TGTGCCAGCGGCGTAAGGGGGAGGGCCTCGGATGAGCAGTTCTTC. Protein sequence: CASGVRGRASDEQFF.

The chain combines TRBV27 with TRBJ2-3; maybe TRBD2 (5 bases). This CDR3 has 14 amino acids. Germline CDR1 reads MNHEY; CDR2 reads SMNVEV (reference sequence). The V and J ends lost 9 bases and 3 bases respectively, with 16 bases between them. Written as DNA, the CDR3 is TGTGCCAGTCCGGAGGCGGTTTGGACAGATACGCAGTATTTT. It specifies CASPEAVWTDTQYF.

The chain recombines TRBV6-5 with TRBJ2-5; tentatively, D is TRBD1 (5 bases). CDR3 length: 14 residues. Germline CDR1 reads MNHEY; CDR2 reads SVGAGI. V gave up 5 bases and J gave up 0 bases, with 10 bases separating them. Here the CDR3 DNA reads TGTGCCAGCAGTCTTGACAGAAACCAAGAGACCCAGTACTTC. Translated: CASSLDRNQETQYF.

This chain uses TRBV4-2 with TRBJ2-4; 7 bases are a match to TRBD2. The CDR3 is made up of 17 amino acids. The junction had 6 bases not matched to a gene; V was cut back by 1 base and J by 0 bases. The germline gives CDR1 LGHNA, CDR2 YNFKEQ. CDR3 sequence (DNA): TGTGCCAGCAGCCAAGTACCCCTAGCGGAAGCCAAAAACATTCAGTACTTC. Translated, it gives CASSQVPLAEAKNIQYF.

V usage is TRBV10-3 and J usage is TRBJ1-5, with 7 bases that match TRBD1. The CDR3 loop spans 15 amino acids. V lost 2 bases and J lost 4; bases outside the gene matches: 5. Per germline, CDR1 ENHRY and CDR2 SYGVKD. CDR3 amino acids: CAISEGGQYNQPQHF. As DNA, the CDR3 is TGTGCCATCAGTGAGGGGGGACAGTATAATCAGCCCCAGCATTTT.

With respect to this clone: At the DNA level, this CDR3 is encoded by other sequences in the same sample as well. This CDR3 is CAWGGNEQFF. CDR3 DNA sequence: TGTGCCTGGGGCGGCAATGAGCAGTTCTTC. The chain combines TRBV30 with TRBJ2-1, with D unresolved. CDR1 and CDR2 from the germline V gene are GTSNPN and SVGIG (reference sequence). V lost 5 bases and J lost 6, with 5 bases in between. CDR3 length: 10 residues.

The sample holds one count of this clone. The chain joins TRBV28 to TRBJ1-3; no firm D call. Trimming stripped 6 bases from V and 2 bases from J, with 8 bases between. This CDR3 is built from 13 residues. Germline CDR1 is MDHEN and CDR2 is SYDVKM. CDR3 protein: CASSLPPGNTIYF. The CDR3 DNA reads TGTGCCAGCAGCCTACCCCCTGGAAACACCATATATTTT.

This sequence joins TRBV10-3 and TRBJ2-3; 8 nucleotides line up with TRBD2. Germline CDR1 ENHRY, CDR2 SYGVKD. This CDR3 region has 16 residues. V lost 5 bases, J lost 0 bases, and 7 bases stayed unmatched. In DNA, the CDR3 is TGTGCCATCAGTTCGACCGGGGGGGGCAGCACAGATACGCAGTATTTT. The encoded protein is CAISSTGGGSTDTQYF.

The chain carries TRBV5-4 and TRBJ1-2; TRBD1 matches at 8 bases. V lost 1 base and J lost 4; bases outside the gene matches: 9. Germline V gives CDR1 SGHNT, CDR2 YYREEE (reference sequence). The CDR3 totals 16 residues. CDR3 residues: CASSLFGQGRGYGYTF. Written as DNA, the CDR3 is TGTGCCAGCAGCTTGTTCGGACAGGGAAGGGGCTATGGCTACACCTTC.

This chain links TRBV24-1 with TRBJ2-1, with D perhaps matching TRBD2 (7 bases). V was trimmed by 4 bases and J by 0 bases, leaving 12 bases between them. The CDR3 totals 16 residues. Germline V CDR1 and CDR2: KGHDR, SFDVKD. The CDR3 DNA reads TGTGCCACCAGTGAACCCCGGGGGGCCTCCTACAATGAGCAGTTCTTC. It yields the protein CATSEPRGASYNEQFF.

The gene calls are TRBV11-3 and TRBJ2-6; 11 bases map to TRBD1. Trimming removed 1 base from V and 0 bases from J; junction bases left unmatched: 8. Germline CDR1 SGHNT, CDR2 YENEEA. This CDR3 contains 20 residues. The CDR3 nucleotides are TGTGCCAGCAGCTTAGTCCTTTGGGGACAGGGGGTCTCTGGGGCCAACGTCCTGACTTTC. Its translation is CASSLVLWGQGVSGANVLTF.

CDR3 DNA: TGTGCCAGCAGTGGGGGCACAGATACGCAGTATTTT. This encodes CASSGGTDTQYF. The V gene is TRBV2, the J gene TRBJ2-3, with no clear D. CDR3 length: 12 residues. V lost 4 bases to trimming and J lost 1 base, with 3 bases between them. Germline V gene sequence: CDR1 SNHLY, CDR2 FYNNEI. The entire variable domain, with the rest obtained from reference TRBV2 and TRBJ2-3, is as follows: EPEVTQTPSHQVTQMGQEVILRCVPISNHLYFYWYRQILGQKVEFLVSFYNNEISEKSEIFDDQFSVERPDGSNFTLKIRSTKLEDSAMYFCASSGGTDTQYFGPGTRLTVL.

This sequence joins TRBV5-6 and TRBJ1-1; TRBD1 matches 7 bases. The junction had 4 bases not matched to a gene; V was cut back by 5 bases and J by 3 bases. The V gene's germline CDR1 is SGHDT and CDR2 YYEEEE. This CDR3 has 13 amino acids. The CDR3 nucleotides read TGTGCCAGCAGTTTTGACAGGGACACTGAAGCTTTCTTT. Its protein is CASSFDRDTEAFF.

V and J are TRBV12-3 or TRBV12-4 and TRBJ2-1; tentatively, D is TRBD2 (5 bases). The CDR3 spans 13 residues. V was pared by 6 bases and J by 14 bases, with 20 bases between. In DNA, the CDR3 is TGTGCCAGCAGCCTTGGCCCTCAAGCGGCCAAGTTCTTC. Its translation is CASSLGPQAAKFF.

The chain links TRBV4-1 to TRBJ1-4, with TRBD1 matching 12 bases. Losses at the gene ends were 5 bases for V and 2 bases for J; bases not matched to a gene: 12. The length of the CDR3 is 19 residues. Germline-derived CDR1 and CDR2 are MGHRA and YSYEKL. In nucleotides, the CDR3 is TGCGCCAGCAGCACATGGACCCGGGACAGGGGGCGGACTAATGAAAAACTGTTTTTT. Protein: CASSTWTRDRGRTNEKLFF.

CDR3 DNA: TGTGCCAGCAGCCGGGGACAGGGGGCGAGGGGACCCGGGGAGCTGTTTTTT. Amino acid sequence: CASSRGQGARGPGELFF. V usage is TRBV5-4 and J usage is TRBJ2-2, with 12 bases matching TRBD1. CDR1 and CDR2 (germline): SGHNT, YYREEE (reference sequence). The CDR3 totals 17 residues. The junction had 10 bases not matched to a gene; V was cut back by 4 bases and J by 6 bases.

CDR3 region: CASSPQRGEQYF. The CDR3 DNA reads as TGTGCCAGCAGCCCCCAGCGGGGGGAGCAGTACTTC. The J gene is TRBJ2-7, the V gene TRBV7-8; 8 bases match TRBD2. CDR3 length: 12 residues. CDR1 and CDR2 (germline): SGHVS, FQNEAQ. J gave up 7 bases and V 5 bases, and 4 bases lay outside the gene matches.

J is TRBJ2-3 and V is TRBV5-1; 9 bases are shared with TRBD2. Per the germline V gene, CDR1 is SGHRS and CDR2 is YFSETQ. The CDR3 has 15 residues. Losses at the gene ends were 0 bases for V and 6 bases for J; bases not matched to a gene: 5. The CDR3: CASSLDAGGPDTQYF. The CDR3 bases are TGCGCCAGCAGCTTGGATGCGGGAGGGCCGGATACGCAGTATTTT.

The V call is TRBV7-2, the J call TRBJ1-4; perhaps TRBD1 as D (5 bases). Trimming removed 4 bases at V and 0 bases at J, with 18 bases between. CDR1 SGHTA and CDR2 FQGNSA come from the germline V gene. The CDR3 has 18 amino acids. The CDR3 protein is CASSYNPAGGATNEKLFF. The DNA for the CDR3 is TGTGCCAGCAGCTACAATCCCGCCGGGGGTGCAACTAATGAAAAACTGTTTTTT.

The chain is built from TRBV6-5 and TRBJ1-4; TRBD1 is a possible D gene (5 bases). Germline CDR1 MNHEY, CDR2 SVGAGI. CDR3 size: 13 residues. With 7 bases removed from V and 5 bases from J, the gap between germline ends came to 11 bases. The CDR3 sequence is CASMRGANEKLFF. In DNA, the CDR3 is TGTGCCAGCATGAGGGGCGCAAATGAAAAACTGTTTTTT.

The rearrangement joins TRBV28 to TRBJ1-5, with D unresolved. Germline V gives CDR1 MDHEN, CDR2 SYDVKM. The CDR3 covers 12 residues. Trimming pared 1 base from V and 10 bases from J, leaving 8 bases between. The CDR3 spells CASSLSRTPQHF. The CDR3 bases are TGTGCCAGCAGTTTATCCCGAACCCCCCAGCATTTT.

The rearrangement uses TRBV5-4 and TRBJ2-3; 7 bases align to TRBD2. The CDR3 runs 16 residues. V was clipped by 0 bases and J by 4 bases; unmatched bases: 8. Germline loops: CDR1 SGHNT, CDR2 YYREEE (reference sequence). The CDR3 loop is CASSLESGGRSDTQYF. For the CDR3, the DNA is TGTGCCAGCAGCTTGGAGTCGGGAGGCCGGTCAGATACGCAGTATTTT.

This chain joins TRBV21-1 and TRBJ2-1; TRBD2 is the table's D call and was not checked against the DNA. TRBV21-1 is an annotated pseudogene. This CDR3 spans 18 amino acids. The chain's CDR3 is CASSDSTLAGGPYNEQFF. CDR3 bases: TGTGCCAGCAGCGACTCTACATTAGCGGGAGGGCCGTATAATGAGCAGTTCTTC.

The chain links TRBV19 to TRBJ1-3, with a possible D match to TRBD1 (5 bases). The germline CDR1 and CDR2 sequences are LNHDA and SQIVND (reference sequence). Deletions cut 2 bases from V and 4 bases from J, with 12 bases between. The CDR3 extends over 15 amino acids. The CDR3 nucleotides read TGTGCCAGTAGTATAAAACAGGACTACGGAAACACCATATATTTT. It codes for CASSIKQDYGNTIYF.

This chain uses TRBV21-1 with TRBJ2-5; TRBD1, the table's D call, was not compared with the DNA. TRBV21-1 is given as a pseudogene. The length of the CDR3 is 15 residues. The CDR3 DNA sequence: TGTGCCAGCAGCCAAGACAGGGTGCGGAAAGAGACCCAGTACTTC. This translates into CASSQDRVRKETQYF.

This clone came up a few times. The chain couples TRBV6-4 to TRBJ2-3; D may be TRBD2 (6 bases). V lost 4 bases, J lost 2 bases, and 13 bases lay in between. Germline V lookup: CDR1 MRHNA, CDR2 SNTAGT. There are 15 residues in the CDR3. CDR3 coding DNA: TGTGCCAGCAGTGTCGGGGGATCACCCACAGATACGCAGTATTTT. It yields the protein CASSVGGSPTDTQYF.